The 6 T cell receptor beta chains given below trace back to one sample, sequenced in a study of blood T cell repertoires in COVID-19. Profiling relied on immunoSEQ multiplex PCR, and the TCRdb table lists in-frame clones only, not all of them. The sample has roughly 20,000 clones; 85% to 95% are singletons. The source material was peripheral blood. The receptor source for this set is a human donor in a cohort sampled during active COVID-19.

V is TRBV7-9 and J is TRBJ2-7; the match to TRBD2 covers 13 bases. After removal of 5 bases from V and 5 bases from J, the junction contained 6 bases not matched to a gene. There are 15 residues in the CDR3. Germline V lookup: CDR1 SEHNR, CDR2 FQNEAQ (reference sequence). The DNA of the CDR3 is TGTGCCAGCAGCAAGACTAGCGGGAGGCAAGACGAGCAGTACTTC. Its protein is CASSKTSGRQDEQYF.

The gene calls are TRBV4-3 and TRBJ1-3; a weak D match, TRBD1 (5 bases). V gave up 0 bases and J gave up 3 bases, with 12 bases separating them. The CDR3 is made up of 16 amino acids. Germline assignment: CDR1 LGHNA and CDR2 YSLEER. The chain's CDR3 is CASSQEPRVGGNTIYF. Here the CDR3 DNA reads TGCGCCAGCAGCCAAGAGCCCAGGGTTGGTGGAAACACCATATATTTT.

The genes are TRBV4-1 and TRBJ2-7; weak D call: TRBD1 (5 bases). From germline, CDR1 is MGHRA and CDR2 YSYEKL. V shed 0 bases and J shed 2 bases, with 11 bases lying between them. The CDR3 is made up of 15 amino acids. The CDR3 region has the DNA TGCGCCAGCAGCCAAGAAGGCAGGGCGGCCTACGAGCAGTACTTC. Its protein product is CASSQEGRAAYEQYF.

The table lists this clone with a few counts. The gene calls are TRBV7-2 and TRBJ2-1; TRBD2 is a possible D gene (6 bases). The V end lost 2 bases, the J end lost 7 bases, and 15 bases lay between the germline ends. Germline V gene lookup returns CDR1 SGHTA and CDR2 FQGNSA. The CDR3 length is 15 residues. The CDR3 coding sequence is TGTGCCAGCAGCTTAATGGCGGGGTCTCGAAATGAGCAGTTCTTC. It yields the protein CASSLMAGSRNEQFF.

This clone was seen a single time. The J gene is TRBJ1-4, the V gene TRBV7-2, with D uncertain. Trimming stripped 4 bases from V and 3 bases from J, with 15 bases between. CDR3 length: 16 amino acids. Germline values: CDR1 SGHTA, CDR2 FQGNSA. The CDR3 region has the DNA TGTGCCAGCAGCTCCTCTTCACATCACCCTAATGAAAAACTGTTTTTT. It codes for CASSSSSHHPNEKLFF.

This clone was found once. The J gene is TRBJ2-1, the V gene TRBV5-1; 10 bases map to TRBD2. The CDR3 loop spans 18 amino acids. Germline CDR1 SGHRS, CDR2 YFSETQ. The trim removed 1 base at V and 4 bases at J, leaving 11 bases unmatched. The CDR3 region is CASSLRASGSTNYNEQFF. The CDR3 coding sequence is TGCGCCAGCAGCTTGAGGGCTAGCGGGAGCACAAATTACAATGAGCAGTTCTTC.